The sequence of this T cell receptor beta chain was determined in a study of blood T cell repertoires in COVID-19 (dated by TCRdb to the early 2020s). For the wider study: Collaborator samples came from the United States, Italy and Spain and covered acute and convalescent phases of COVID-19. A de-identified subject ID, COVID-19 status, age in years and sex were almost always included in the sample metadata. HLA class I and class II types, where available, came from metadata supplied by the sample provider rather than from assay-based typing. The material from the prospective study consisted of cDNA or gDNA derived from T cells, B-cell-depleted T cells, or PBMCs. Samples came from the ongoing ImmuneRACE study (first 160 participants) plus 1,254 subjects from 6 global collaborators. The repertoires were released in a freely available public database intended as a resource for research on the immune response to SARS-CoV-2. Deeply sampled blood TCRbeta repertoires from subjects exposed to, actively infected with, or recovered from COVID-19 were included in the dataset. Overall study results and their limits: The amount of clinical and demographic metadata varied by source and participant and was provided uncurated.

V loses 0 bases of germline sequence and J loses 0 bases, and the interval between the two ends is 8 bases. CDR1 and CDR2 were assigned from the germline V gene (reference sequence) as SEHNR and FQNEAQ. Spanning cysteine to phenylalanine, the CDR3 consists of 16 amino acids. The entry retains the CDR3 DNA only, 48 bases that are in frame from base 1. TCRbeta CDR3 regions were amplified from genomic DNA by means of the immunoSEQ Assay, a bias-controlled multiplex PCR. Turning to the authors' computational methods: Within the assay, amplification of reference gene primers was used to estimate how many nucleated cells each sample contained. To quantify the absolute abundance of each unique TCRbeta CDR3 rearrangement, sequence reads were collapsed and filtered. For each sample, productive Simpson clonality was calculated by taking the square root of Simpson's diversity index across productive rearrangements. TCRdb carries this immuneACCESS record with in-frame sequences only. Its versions omit some clonotypes, under half of them owing to an unresolved V gene in the studies checked, with the rest unexplained. That table gives V, J and clone size, and the DNA gave D and trimming. This sample lists about 58,000 clones; about nine tenths were detected once. The ten biggest clones cover roughly 8.3% of the sample.

A word on this clone: What antigen it recognizes has not been identified. No clone much larger than this one lies a single base away; base qualities are absent.

Collaborating institutions collected whole blood in K2EDTA tubes following their own protocols. For TCRbeta analysis, collaborators shipped samples as frozen whole blood, isolated PBMCs, or DNA extracted from either of those sample types. The TCR sequence derives from a woman between 65 and 79 years old with active COVID-19. The rearranged segments are TRBV7-9 and TRBJ1-4; no D segment can be confidently identified. Input material: peripheral blood. The sequence in DNA is TGTGCCAGCAGCTTAGCGAACAACCCAACTAATGAAAAACTGTTTTTT. Protein translation: CASSLANNPTNEKLFF.